This record looks at one T cell receptor (beta chain) sequence and its context. Its antigen is currently unknown. The data are from a study of cytomegalovirus exposure and HLA in healthy donors. Study-level findings and limits: TRBV6-2, TRBV6-3 and some other V segments were unresolvable in 87-base-pair reads. An analysis was carried out at a later point. It showed that HLA-associated TCR beta chains were more clonally expanded than equally common non-associated chains. It was likely that a cluster of highly shared sequence variants was a sequencing artifact.

This PCR relied on a set of 60 Vbeta primers and 13 Jbeta primers. Libraries were prepared by immunoSEQ multiplex PCR; TCRdb keeps only in-frame clonotypes and omits some of them. The sample has roughly 180,000 clones; about 82% are singletons. The CDR3 runs 17 residues. The V and J ends lost 5 bases and 4 bases respectively, with 23 bases between them. The germline gives CDR1 SGHTA, CDR2 FQGNSA. The TCR originated in a woman under 40 in good health and CMV-seronegative. The J gene is TRBJ1-2, the V gene TRBV7-2, with a weak D call TRBD1 (6 bases). The source material was PBMCs. This chain's CDR3 is CASSHRTEQGPSYGYTF. In DNA, the CDR3 is TGTGCCAGCAGCCACAGGACCGAACAGGGACCAAGCTATGGCTACACCTTC.